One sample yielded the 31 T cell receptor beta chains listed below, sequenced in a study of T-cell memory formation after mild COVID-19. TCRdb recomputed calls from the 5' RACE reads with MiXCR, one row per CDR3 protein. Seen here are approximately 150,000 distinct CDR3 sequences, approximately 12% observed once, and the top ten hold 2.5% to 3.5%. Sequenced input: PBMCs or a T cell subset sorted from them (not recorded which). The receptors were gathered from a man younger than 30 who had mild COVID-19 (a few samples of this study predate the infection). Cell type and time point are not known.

CDR3: CASSHEQGAKNIQYF. The CDR3 region has the DNA TGCGCCAGCAGCCACGAACAGGGAGCCAAAAACATTCAGTACTTC. V usage is TRBV4-3 and J usage is TRBJ2-4; tentative D call: TRBD1 (6 bases). V dropped 3 bases and J dropped 0 bases, with 9 bases sitting between them. The CDR3 runs 15 residues. Germline V CDR1 and CDR2: LGHNA, YSLEER.

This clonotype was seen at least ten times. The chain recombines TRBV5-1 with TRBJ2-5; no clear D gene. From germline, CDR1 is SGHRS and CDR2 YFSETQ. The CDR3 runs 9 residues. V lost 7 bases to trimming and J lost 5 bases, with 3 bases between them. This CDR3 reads CASGETQYF. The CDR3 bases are TGCGCCAGCGGGGAGACCCAGTACTTC.

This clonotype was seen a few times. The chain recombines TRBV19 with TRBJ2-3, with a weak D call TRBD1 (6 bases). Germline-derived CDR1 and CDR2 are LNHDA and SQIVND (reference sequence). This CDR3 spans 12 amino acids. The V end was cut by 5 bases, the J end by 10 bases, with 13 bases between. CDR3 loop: CASSPTGYAQYF. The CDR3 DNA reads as TGTGCCAGTAGTCCAACAGGGTATGCGCAGTATTTT.

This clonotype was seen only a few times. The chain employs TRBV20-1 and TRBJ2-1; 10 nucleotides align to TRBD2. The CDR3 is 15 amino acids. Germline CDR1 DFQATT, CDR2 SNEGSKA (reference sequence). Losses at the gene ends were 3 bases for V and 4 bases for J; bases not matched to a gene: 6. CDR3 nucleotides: TGCAGTGCTAGTGGCCTAGCGGGGGATTACAATGAGCAGTTCTTC. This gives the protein CSASGLAGDYNEQFF.

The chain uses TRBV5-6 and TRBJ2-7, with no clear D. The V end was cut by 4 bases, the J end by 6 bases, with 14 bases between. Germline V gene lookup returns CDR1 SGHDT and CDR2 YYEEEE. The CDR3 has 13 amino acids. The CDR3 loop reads CASSRRFSGEQYF. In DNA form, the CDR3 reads TGTGCCAGCAGCCGAAGGTTCTCCGGCGAGCAGTACTTC.

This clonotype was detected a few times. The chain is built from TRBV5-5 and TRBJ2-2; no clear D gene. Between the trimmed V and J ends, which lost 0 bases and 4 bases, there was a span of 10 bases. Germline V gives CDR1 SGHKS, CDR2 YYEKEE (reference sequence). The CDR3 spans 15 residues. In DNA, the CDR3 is TGTGCCAGCAGCTTGGCTCTTACAGTCACCGGGGAGCTGTTTTTT. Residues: CASSLALTVTGELFF.

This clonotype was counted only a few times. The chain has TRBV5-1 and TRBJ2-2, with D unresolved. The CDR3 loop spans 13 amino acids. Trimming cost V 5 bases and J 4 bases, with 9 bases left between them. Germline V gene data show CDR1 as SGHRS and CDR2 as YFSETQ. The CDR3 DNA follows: TGCGCCAGCAGACCCAGAGGCACCGGGGAGCTGTTTTTT. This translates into CASRPRGTGELFF.

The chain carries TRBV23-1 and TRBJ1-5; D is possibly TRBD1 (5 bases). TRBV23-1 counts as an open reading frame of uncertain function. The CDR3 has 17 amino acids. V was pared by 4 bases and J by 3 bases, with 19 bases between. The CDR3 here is CASSPEAGQGNNQPQHF. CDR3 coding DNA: TGCGCCAGCAGTCCCGAGGCAGGGCAGGGAAACAATCAGCCCCAGCATTTT.

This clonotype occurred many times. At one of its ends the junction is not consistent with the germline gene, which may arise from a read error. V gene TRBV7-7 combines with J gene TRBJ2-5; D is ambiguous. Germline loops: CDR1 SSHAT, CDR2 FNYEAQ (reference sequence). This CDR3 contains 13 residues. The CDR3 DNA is TGTGCTAGCAGCTTAGGTGACGATGAGACCCAGTACTTC. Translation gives CASSLGDDETQYF.

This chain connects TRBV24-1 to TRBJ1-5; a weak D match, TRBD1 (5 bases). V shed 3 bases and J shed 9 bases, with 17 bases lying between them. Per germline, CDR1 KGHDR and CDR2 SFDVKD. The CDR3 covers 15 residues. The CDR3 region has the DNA TGTGCCACCAGTGATCCGACAGTGGGGGTAGGGCCCCAGCATTTT. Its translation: CATSDPTVGVGPQHF.

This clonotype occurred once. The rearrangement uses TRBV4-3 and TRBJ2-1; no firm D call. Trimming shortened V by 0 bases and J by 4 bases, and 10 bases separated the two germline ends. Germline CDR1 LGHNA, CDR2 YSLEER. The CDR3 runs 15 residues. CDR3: CASSQDRWGYNEQFF. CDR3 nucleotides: TGCGCCAGCAGCCAAGATAGGTGGGGATACAATGAGCAGTTCTTC.

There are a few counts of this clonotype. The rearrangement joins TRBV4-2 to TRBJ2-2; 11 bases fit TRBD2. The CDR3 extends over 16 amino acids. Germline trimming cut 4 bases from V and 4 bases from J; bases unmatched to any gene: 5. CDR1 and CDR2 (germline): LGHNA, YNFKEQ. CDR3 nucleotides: TGTGCCAGCAGCCCTAGCGGGGGGAGGTTCACCGGGGAGCTGTTTTTT. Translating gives CASSPSGGRFTGELFF.

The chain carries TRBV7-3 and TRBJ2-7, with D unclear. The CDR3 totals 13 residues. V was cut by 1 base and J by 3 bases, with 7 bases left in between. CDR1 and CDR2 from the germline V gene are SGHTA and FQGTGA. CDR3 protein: CASSLRANYEQYF. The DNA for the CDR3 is TGTGCCAGCAGCTTAAGGGCTAACTACGAGCAGTACTTC.

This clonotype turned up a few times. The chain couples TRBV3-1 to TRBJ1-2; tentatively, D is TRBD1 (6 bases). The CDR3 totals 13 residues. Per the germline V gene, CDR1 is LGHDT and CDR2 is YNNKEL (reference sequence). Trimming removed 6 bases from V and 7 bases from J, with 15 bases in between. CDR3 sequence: CASSPTGSGGYTF. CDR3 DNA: TGTGCCAGCAGTCCTACAGGGTCGGGTGGCTACACCTTC.

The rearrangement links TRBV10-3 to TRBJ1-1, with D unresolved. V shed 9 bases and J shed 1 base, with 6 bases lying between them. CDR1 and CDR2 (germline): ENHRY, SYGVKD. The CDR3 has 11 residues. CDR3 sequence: CAISGNTEAFF. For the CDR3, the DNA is TGTGCCATTTCAGGGAACACTGAAGCTTTCTTT.

This chain's CDR3 is CASSTLIGGGYTF. The CDR3 coding sequence is TGTGCCAGCAGCACCTTAATTGGGGGTGGCTACACCTTC. The chain couples TRBV7-3 to TRBJ1-2; tentative D call: TRBD1 (5 bases). The CDR3 loop spans 13 amino acids. Germline V gene sequence: CDR1 SGHTA, CDR2 FQGTGA. Trimming took 5 bases from V and 7 from J, leaving 14 bases between them. Combining the CDR3 with reference TRBV7-3 and TRBJ1-2 gives the whole variable domain GAGVSQTPSNKVTEKGKYVELRCDPISGHTALYWYRQSLGQGPEFLIYFQGTGAADDSGLPNDRFFAVRPEGSVSTLKIQRTERGDSAVYLCASSTLIGGGYTFGSGTRLTVV.

CDR3 loop: CSARYLGVNTEAFF. The CDR3 DNA reads as TGCAGTGCTAGGTACTTGGGGGTTAACACTGAAGCTTTCTTT. V usage is TRBV20-1 and J usage is TRBJ1-1; maybe TRBD1 (5 bases). Germline V gene sequence: CDR1 DFQATT, CDR2 SNEGSKA (reference sequence). CDR3 size: 14 residues. The V end was cut by 3 bases, the J end by 2 bases, with 13 bases between.

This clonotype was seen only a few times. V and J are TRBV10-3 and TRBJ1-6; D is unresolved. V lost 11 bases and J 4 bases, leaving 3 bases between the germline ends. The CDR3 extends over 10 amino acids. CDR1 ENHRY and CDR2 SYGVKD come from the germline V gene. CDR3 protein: CAEYNSPLHF. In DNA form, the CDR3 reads TGTGCCGAATATAATTCACCCCTCCACTTT.

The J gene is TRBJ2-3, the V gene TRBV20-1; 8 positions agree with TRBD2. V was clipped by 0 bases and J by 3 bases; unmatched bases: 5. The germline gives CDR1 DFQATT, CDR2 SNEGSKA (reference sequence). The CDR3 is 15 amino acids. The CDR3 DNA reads TGCAGTGCTAGAGATCCGAGCGGGGGAACAGATACGCAGTATTTT. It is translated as CSARDPSGGTDTQYF.

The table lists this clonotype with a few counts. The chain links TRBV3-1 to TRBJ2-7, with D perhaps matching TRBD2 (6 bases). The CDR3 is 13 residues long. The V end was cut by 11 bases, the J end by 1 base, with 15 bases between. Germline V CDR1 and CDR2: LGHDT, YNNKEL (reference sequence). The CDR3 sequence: CAARRAGSYEQYF. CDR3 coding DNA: TGTGCCGCAAGGAGGGCAGGGTCCTACGAGCAGTACTTC.

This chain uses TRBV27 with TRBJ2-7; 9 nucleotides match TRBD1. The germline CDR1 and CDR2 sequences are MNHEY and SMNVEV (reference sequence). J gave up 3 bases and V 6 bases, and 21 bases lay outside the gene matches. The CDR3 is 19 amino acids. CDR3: CASSPSGVLRDRAYYEQYF. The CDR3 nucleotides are TGTGCCAGCAGCCCCAGTGGAGTGCTCCGGGACAGGGCTTACTACGAGCAGTACTTC.

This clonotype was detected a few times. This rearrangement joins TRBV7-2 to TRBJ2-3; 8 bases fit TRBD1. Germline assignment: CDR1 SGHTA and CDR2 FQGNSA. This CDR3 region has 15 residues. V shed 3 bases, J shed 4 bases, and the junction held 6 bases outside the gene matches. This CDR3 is CASSLQGASADTQYF. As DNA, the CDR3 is TGTGCCAGCAGCTTGCAGGGGGCTAGTGCAGATACGCAGTATTTT.

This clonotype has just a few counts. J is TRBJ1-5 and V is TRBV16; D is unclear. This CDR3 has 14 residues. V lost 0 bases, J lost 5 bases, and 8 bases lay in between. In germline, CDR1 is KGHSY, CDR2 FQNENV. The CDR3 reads CASSQSAADQPQHF. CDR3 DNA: TGTGCCAGCAGCCAATCGGCAGCGGATCAGCCCCAGCATTTT.

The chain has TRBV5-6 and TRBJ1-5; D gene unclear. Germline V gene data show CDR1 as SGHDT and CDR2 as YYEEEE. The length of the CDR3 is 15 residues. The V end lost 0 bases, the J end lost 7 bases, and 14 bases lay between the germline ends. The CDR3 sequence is CASSLGRGSVQPQHF. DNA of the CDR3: TGTGCCAGCAGCTTGGGCCGGGGATCTGTGCAGCCCCAGCATTTT.

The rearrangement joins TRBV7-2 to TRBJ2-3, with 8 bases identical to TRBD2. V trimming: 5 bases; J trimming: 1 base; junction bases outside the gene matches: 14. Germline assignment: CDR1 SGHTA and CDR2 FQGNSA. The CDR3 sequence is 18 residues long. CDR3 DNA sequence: TGTGCCAGCAGCCCTCGGCGGGGGGCCTCGCCACGCACAGATACGCAGTATTTT. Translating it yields CASSPRRGASPRTDTQYF.

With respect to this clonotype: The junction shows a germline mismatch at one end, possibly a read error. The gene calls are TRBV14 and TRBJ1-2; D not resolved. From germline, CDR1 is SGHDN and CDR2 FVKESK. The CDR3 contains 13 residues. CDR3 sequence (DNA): TGTGTCAGCAGCCACGGGCCTTCCTATGGCTACACCTTC. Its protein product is CVSSHGPSYGYTF.

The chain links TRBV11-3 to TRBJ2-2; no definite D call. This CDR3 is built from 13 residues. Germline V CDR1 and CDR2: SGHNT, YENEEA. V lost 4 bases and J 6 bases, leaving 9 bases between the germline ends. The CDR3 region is CASSSSSSGELFF. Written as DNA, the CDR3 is TGTGCCAGCAGCTCCTCCAGTTCCGGGGAGCTGTTTTTT.

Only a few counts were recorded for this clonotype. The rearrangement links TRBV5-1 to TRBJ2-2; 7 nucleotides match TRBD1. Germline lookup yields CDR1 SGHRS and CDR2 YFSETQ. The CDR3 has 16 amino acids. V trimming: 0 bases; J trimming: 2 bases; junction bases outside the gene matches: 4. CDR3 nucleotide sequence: TGCGCCAGCAGCTTGGGAGGGACAGTTAACACCGGGGAGCTGTTTTTT. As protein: CASSLGGTVNTGELFF.

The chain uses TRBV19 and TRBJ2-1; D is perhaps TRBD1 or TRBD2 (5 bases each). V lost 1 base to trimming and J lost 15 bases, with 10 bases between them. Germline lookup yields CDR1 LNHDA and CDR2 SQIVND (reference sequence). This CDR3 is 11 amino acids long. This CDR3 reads CASSIGGRGFF. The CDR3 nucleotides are TGTGCCAGTAGTATAGGGGGACGAGGGTTCTTC.

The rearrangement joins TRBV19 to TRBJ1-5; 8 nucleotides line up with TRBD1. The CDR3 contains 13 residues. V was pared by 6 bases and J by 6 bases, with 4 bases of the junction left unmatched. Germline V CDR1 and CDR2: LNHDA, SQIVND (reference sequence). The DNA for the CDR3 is TGTGCCAGTAGGACAGGGGTTGGTCAGCCCCAGCATTTT. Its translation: CASRTGVGQPQHF.

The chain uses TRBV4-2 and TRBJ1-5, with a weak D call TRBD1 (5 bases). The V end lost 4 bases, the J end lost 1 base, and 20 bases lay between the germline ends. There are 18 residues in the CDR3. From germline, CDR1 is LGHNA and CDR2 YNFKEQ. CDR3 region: CASSPESHRRVSNQPQHF. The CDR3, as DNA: TGTGCCAGCAGCCCAGAATCTCACCGCAGGGTGAGCAATCAGCCCCAGCATTTT.